Listed below are T cell receptor beta chains from one sample, sequenced in a study of OX40 agonist ivuxolimab in advanced cancers. Measured with immunoSEQ multiplex PCR; TCRdb has only the in-frame clones, and not every one. The repertoire holds 65,000 to 90,000 clones, with about nine tenths as singletons. The sample consisted of CD4+ or CD8+ T cells sorted from blood, taken in a trial of the OX40 agonist ivuxolimab. These receptors were obtained from an adult with an advanced solid tumor such as melanoma, head and neck, liver or kidney cancer. Each CDR3 is given with its conserved first and last residue. A D gene is named only where the DNA matches it firmly. Some rows have no size entry. The others give once, few or many, or a class for an expanded clone.

CAWGIPGTDTQYF	TGTGCCTGGGGCATACCAGGCACAGATACGCAGTATTTT	TRBV30	TRBJ2-3	.	.
CASSVIGQAAGELLF	TGTGCCAGCAGCGTGATTGGACAGGCTGCCGGGGAGCTGCTTTTT	TRBV9	TRBJ2-2	.	TRBD1
CASSRRQKREKLFF	TGTGCCAGCAGTAGGCGGCAGAAACGGGAAAAACTGTTTTTT	TRBV6-5	TRBJ1-4	.	.
CASSFERQGTDTQYF	TGTGCCAGCAGCTTCGAGAGACAGGGCACAGATACGCAGTATTTT	TRBV11-2	TRBJ2-3	.	.
CASRSSGGQEQYF	TGTGCCAGCAGATCCAGCGGGGGACAAGAGCAGTACTTC	TRBV5-5	TRBJ2-5	once	TRBD2
CASNARVDSPLHF	TGTGCCAGTAATGCGAGGGTTGATTCACCCCTCCACTTT	TRBV19	TRBJ1-6	.	.
CASSSGGAYEQYF	TGTGCCAGCTCATCCGGGGGCGCCTACGAGCAGTACTTC	TRBV18	TRBJ2-7	few	.
CASSLTGTTGKQFF	TGTGCCAGCAGCCTGACAGGGACTACGGGGAAGCAGTTCTTC	TRBV7-2	TRBJ2-1	once	.
CASSDPGELFF	TGCGCCAGCAGTGACCCCGGGGAGCTGTTTTTT	TRBV10-2	TRBJ2-2	.	.
CASIQDRGEGYTF	TGTGCCAGCATTCAAGACAGGGGCGAGGGCTACACCTTC	TRBV2	TRBJ1-2	.	TRBD1
CASSISVARGRVGAYEQYF	TGTGCCAGTAGTATCTCCGTCGCCCGGGGCAGGGTCGGGGCCTACGAGCAGTACTTC	TRBV19	TRBJ2-7	once	.
CASSGRGAGNTIYF	TGTGCCAGCAGTGGACGAGGTGCTGGAAACACCATATATTTT	TRBV6-1	TRBJ1-3	.	.
CASSFQGTNEKLFF	TGCGCCAGCAGCTTTCAGGGGACTAATGAAAAACTGTTTTTT	TRBV5-1	TRBJ1-4	once	.
CASSLERTKTDTQYF	TGTGCCAGCAGCTTGGAGCGGACCAAGACAGATACGCAGTATTTT	TRBV4-2	TRBJ2-3	.	.
CASSVGIAGAQETQYF	TGTGCCAGCAGCGTAGGAATAGCGGGGGCCCAAGAGACCCAGTACTTC	TRBV9	TRBJ2-5	.	TRBD2
CSARTGYEQYF	TGCAGTGCTCGGACAGGGTACGAGCAGTACTTC	TRBV20-1	TRBJ2-7	.	TRBD1
CASSEQLGGPGELFF	TGTGCCAGCAGTGAACAATTGGGGGGGCCCGGGGAGCTGTTTTTT	TRBV2	TRBJ2-2	.	.
CASSVSGYSGANVLTF	TGTGCCAGCAGCGTATCAGGGTATTCAGGGGCCAACGTCCTGACTTTC	TRBV9	TRBJ2-6	.	.
CASSYRGDRVYGYTF	TGTGCCAGCAGTTACCGGGGCGATCGTGTTTATGGCTACACCTTC	TRBV6-5	TRBJ1-2	.	.
CASSSPGQGSNQPQHF	TGTGCCAGCAGTTCACCGGGACAGGGTAGCAATCAGCCCCAGCATTTT	TRBV6-6	TRBJ1-5	.	TRBD1
CASSFTDDSNQPQHF	TGTGCCAGCAGTTTCACTGACGATAGCAATCAGCCCCAGCATTTT	TRBV11-2	TRBJ1-5	.	.
CASSFEKQGPPITF	TGTGCCAGCAGCTTTGAAAAACAGGGGCCGCCGATCACCTTC	TRBV5-6	TRBJ1-2	once	TRBD1
CAIRRDIMNTEAFF	TGTGCCATCAGACGGGACATCATGAACACTGAAGCTTTCTTT	TRBV10-3	TRBJ1-1	.	.
CASKTGFQDNSPLHF	TGTGCCAGCAAAACGGGGTTTCAGGATAATTCACCCCTCCACTTT	TRBV6-6	TRBJ1-6	.	.
CASSLGDVGTGELFF	TGTGCCAGCAGCCTGGGGGACGTGGGCACCGGGGAGCTGTTTTTT	TRBV7-9	TRBJ2-2	.	.
CASSRGSRQIYGYTF	TGTGCCAGCAGTCGAGGCTCCCGACAGATCTATGGCTACACCTTC	TRBV28	TRBJ1-2	.	.
CASSPQRETYYEQYF	TGTGCCAGCTCACCCCAGCGGGAGACTTACTACGAGCAGTACTTC	TRBV18	TRBJ2-7	.	TRBD2
CASSSGLAPQTQYF	TGCGCCAGCAGCTCGGGACTAGCTCCCCAGACCCAGTACTTC	TRBV5-1	TRBJ2-5	.	TRBD2
CASRYQDNQETQYF	TGTGCCAGCAGGTATCAGGACAACCAAGAGACCCAGTACTTC	TRBV6-1	TRBJ2-5	.	.